This T cell receptor beta chain appears in the sequencing data of a study of blood T cell repertoires in COVID-19. In the study overall: Spain, Italy and the United States supplied samples that represented acute and convalescent COVID-19.

Per the authors' pipeline: From reference gene primer amplification, estimates of nucleated cell counts were derived. Here immunoSEQ multiplex PCR was the method, and the copy in TCRdb shows in-frame clones only, minus some. V and J calls and clone size come straight from that table; D and trimming were deduced from the DNA. The profile shows about 260,000 clones, approximately 86% of them singletons. The CDR3 is 13 residues long. V lost 5 bases and J lost 7, with 14 bases in between. The germline CDR1 and CDR2 sequences are MNHEY and SVGAGI. Material: peripheral blood. J is TRBJ1-1 and V is TRBV6-5; D is uncertain. This TCR was sampled from a man between 25 and 39 years old with active or convalescent COVID-19. CDR3 in DNA: TGTGCCAGCAGTCCCAGTAGAGGAGATGAAGCTTTCTTT. Translated: CASSPSRGDEAFF.